The next 7 T cell receptor beta chains were all read from a single sample in a study of PD-L1 blockade in urothelial cancer. Some clones are missing from TCRdb's copy, which holds only in-frame ones; the method was immunoSEQ multiplex PCR. The data show 30,000 to 35,000 clones, around 80% seen once. The source was PBMCs, collected around atezolizumab (anti-PD-L1) treatment. These receptors were taken from a man aged 55 to 69 with urothelial cancer.

Notes on this clone: The missing conserved phenylalanine or tryptophan at the end of this CDR3 makes a read error likely. The DNA is left out, because the CDR3 cannot be placed on it with certainty; the CDR3 is given as TCRdb lists it. The chain has TRBV12-2 and TRBJ2-7; the table names TRBD2, a call not compared with the DNA. TRBV12-2 constitutes a pseudogene. The CDR3 is made up of 12 amino acids, end residues included. The CDR3 sequence is CASRLAPLRLVL.

The chain links TRBV30 to TRBJ1-1; 9 bases agree with TRBD1. The CDR3 is made up of 13 amino acids. Germline V gives CDR1 GTSNPN, CDR2 SVGIG (reference sequence). The trim removed 5 bases at V and 5 bases at J, leaving 6 bases unmatched. CDR3 in DNA: TGTGCCTGGGCACAGGGGGCGGGGACTGAAGCTTTCTTT. Translation: CAWAQGAGTEAFF.

This chain connects TRBV5-1 to TRBJ2-7, with D unresolved. V lost 7 bases and J 0 bases, leaving 14 bases between the germline ends. CDR3 size: 14 residues. Germline loops: CDR1 SGHRS, CDR2 YFSETQ. The CDR3 sequence is CASATVKSSYEQYF. In DNA form, the CDR3 reads TGCGCCAGCGCCACGGTGAAGAGCTCCTACGAGCAGTACTTC. The full variable domain, in which reference TRBV5-1 and TRBJ2-7 provide the parts outside the CDR3, is KAGVTQTPRYLIKTRGQQVTLSCSPISGHRSVSWYQQTPGQGLQFLFEYFSETQRNKGNFPGRFSGRQFSNSRSEMNVSTLELGDSALYLCASATVKSSYEQYFGPGTRLTVT.

This sequence joins TRBV27 and TRBJ1-2, with 11 bases that match TRBD1. J gave up 5 bases and V 3 bases, and 8 bases lay outside the gene matches. This CDR3 region has 16 residues. Germline V gene data show CDR1 as MNHEY and CDR2 as SMNVEV (reference sequence). The CDR3 coding sequence is TGTGCCAGCAGTTTGAGGACAGGGGGCGCAAGTTATGGCTACACCTTC. It yields the protein CASSLRTGGASYGYTF.

In DNA, the CDR3 is TGCGCCAGCAGCCAAGCTAATTTCGTCGCTGGGAGCTCCTACGAGCAGTACTTC. It specifies CASSQANFVAGSSYEQYF. The V gene is TRBV4-3, the J gene TRBJ2-7, with D possibly being TRBD2 (5 bases). Germline V CDR1 and CDR2: LGHNA, YSLEER. V dropped 1 base and J dropped 0 bases, with 19 bases sitting between them. This CDR3 region has 18 residues.

The chain links TRBV5-4 to TRBJ1-2, with 10 bases lining up with TRBD1. Germline CDR1 reads SGHNT; CDR2 reads YYREEE (reference sequence). The CDR3 has 15 amino acids. Unmatched junction bases numbered 7, after V lost 4 bases and J lost 4 bases. The CDR3 reads CASSGGDRGSYGYTF. In DNA, the CDR3 is TGTGCCAGCAGCGGAGGGGACAGGGGTAGCTATGGCTACACCTTC.

Turning to this clone: Other DNA sequences in this specimen translate into the identical CDR3. CDR3 residues: CASRGDRLNTEAFF. CDR3 bases: TGTGCCAGCAGGGGGGACAGGTTGAACACTGAAGCTTTCTTT. The chain links TRBV27 to TRBJ1-1; TRBD1 matches 8 bases. Germline V gives CDR1 MNHEY, CDR2 SMNVEV (reference sequence). The CDR3 extends over 14 amino acids. The V and J ends lost 6 bases and 0 bases, in that order; junction bases with no gene match: 3.